Sequencing of this T cell receptor (beta chain) was carried out in a study of blood T cells in healthy people across ages. General study points: Estimates drawn from one million T cells were deemed to understate diversity.

The CDR3 sequence is 14 residues long. Looked up from germline, CDR1 is SGHRS and CDR2 is YFSETQ. For the second PCR, which ran for about 7 to 11 cycles, a sample-barcoded 5' primer and a J-beta primer mix were used. Carrying 12 random nucleotides, a template-switch adaptor labeled each individual cDNA molecule. Using its own MiXCR run on the 5' RACE reads, TCRdb lists one record per CDR3 protein. The repertoire consists of about 1 million distinct CDR3 sequences, with about 23% occurring once and the leading ten covering 0.65% to 0.75%. Approximately 9.6 milliliters of peripheral blood were drawn from each donor into EDTA-treated tubes. A note on this clonotype: What it recognizes is unknown. The junction departs from the called germline gene at one end, perhaps through a read error.

This same sample was also taken into another study, of T cells of mothers and their children. That source notes: Sample barcodes plus 2-4 random nucleotides came from the M1S primer.

Material for sequencing was blood. The source of this sequence is a girl aged 2 to 10 in good health. This chain connects TRBV5-1 to TRBJ2-7, with 7 bases identical to TRBD1. The CDR3 is CASLPTGIGYEQYF. In DNA, the CDR3 is TGTGCCAGCTTACCGACAGGGATCGGGTACGAGCAGTACTTC.